This TCR beta chain was captured in a study of tissue T cells after allogeneic stem cell transplantation. Across the study: Pathologist review favored tissue samples showing histologically apparent lymphocytes. Overall study results and limits: Anatomically similar tissues had similar TCR repertoires within each patient.

Comment on this clone: Its antigen is not known.

Autopsy tissues spanned esophagus to rectum, liver, skin, and lymphoid organs including spleen. CDR1 and CDR2 (germline): KGHSH, LQKENI. The CDR3 length is 16 residues. Between the trimmed V and J ends, which lost 3 bases and 3 bases, there was a span of 18 bases. Assay used: immunoSEQ multiplex PCR; TCRdb lists only in-frame clones, some missing. The sample includes 500 or so clones, 50% to 60% of them seen just once. This clonotype was sampled from a female patient aged 35-70 years with steroid-refractory graft-versus-host disease after an allogeneic stem cell transplant. Some T cells here may be from the graft donor. The source material was spleen tissue, sampled at autopsy. The chain joins TRBV18 to TRBJ2-7; a weak D match, TRBD1 (6 bases). CDR3 in amino acids: CASSPKRLQGLYEQYF. The CDR3 DNA is TGTGCCAGCTCACCCAAGAGGTTACAGGGTCTCTACGAGCAGTACTTC.